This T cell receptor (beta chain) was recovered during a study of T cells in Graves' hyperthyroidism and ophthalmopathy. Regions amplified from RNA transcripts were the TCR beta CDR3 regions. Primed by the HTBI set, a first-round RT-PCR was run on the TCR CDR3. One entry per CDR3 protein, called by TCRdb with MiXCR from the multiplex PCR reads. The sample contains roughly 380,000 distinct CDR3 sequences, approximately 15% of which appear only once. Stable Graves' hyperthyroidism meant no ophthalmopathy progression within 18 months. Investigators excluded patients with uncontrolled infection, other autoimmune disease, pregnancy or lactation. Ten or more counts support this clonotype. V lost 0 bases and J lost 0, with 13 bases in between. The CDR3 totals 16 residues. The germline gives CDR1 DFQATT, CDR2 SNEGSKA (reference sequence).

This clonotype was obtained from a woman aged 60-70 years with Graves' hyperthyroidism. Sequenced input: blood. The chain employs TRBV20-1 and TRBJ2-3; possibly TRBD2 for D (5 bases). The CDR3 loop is CSARDKRARSTDTQYF. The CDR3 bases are TGCAGTGCTAGAGATAAGAGGGCACGGAGCACAGATACGCAGTATTTT.